This TCR beta chain is drawn from a study of shared clonotypes between healthy human individuals. A remark on this clone: Its antigen is undetermined.

The protocol was immunoSEQ multiplex PCR, while the TCRdb copy is restricted to in-frame clones and leaves out a portion. The table lists 190,000 or so clones, approximately 60% of them singletons. Whole-study results and caveats: Naive subsets usually exceeded memory subsets in estimated richness. Generation probability values for non-shared clonotypes were lower than those for clonotypes shared by all four donors.

V lost 3 bases and J lost 0; bases outside the gene matches: 2. The V gene's germline CDR1 is PRHDT and CDR2 FYEKMQ (reference sequence). The CDR3 has 15 residues. Sequencing used memory CD4+ T cells sorted from blood. Subset specified: CD45RA-negative fraction. The rearrangement joins TRBV13 to TRBJ2-1; TRBD2 aligns across 7 bases. The sequence came from a young man in good health. CDR3 sequence: CASSFPSGSYNEQFF. The DNA for the CDR3 is TGTGCCAGCAGCTTTCCTAGCGGCTCCTACAATGAGCAGTTCTTC.